Each of the 20 T cell receptor beta chains below was sequenced from the same sample in a study of CXCR3-negative and CXCR3-positive naive CD8 T cells. With UMI labels, 5' RACE was used to prepare the TRB cDNA libraries. From its re-call of the 5' RACE reads, TCRdb lists each CDR3 protein once, without DNA. The specimen's table records 30,000 to 40,000 distinct CDR3 sequences. The material sequenced was memory CD8+ T cells from blood. Receptors originate from a human donor in good health. Some clones in this sample may be carry-over from other donors' samples.

CDR3 in amino acids: CASSADSNQETQYF. The chain employs TRBV9 and TRBJ2-5; TCRdb selects TRBD2, and the lack of DNA leaves this call unchecked. The CDR3 runs to 14 residues. Germline-derived CDR1 and CDR2 are SGDLS and YYNGEE.

The chain has TRBV7-6 and TRBJ2-1. Germline CDR1 reads SGHVS; CDR2 reads FNYEAQ. The CDR3 covers 13 residues. The CDR3: CASSLAVGNEQFF.

The rearrangement links TRBV6-4 to TRBJ2-2; no DNA is available, so the TRBD2 call from TCRdb remains unchecked. The CDR3 has 15 amino acids. From germline, CDR1 is MRHNA and CDR2 SNTAGT. This chain's CDR3 is CASSLQEGDTGELFF.

The chain uses TRBV27 and TRBJ2-7. The germline CDR1 and CDR2 sequences are MNHEY and SMNVEV (reference sequence). The CDR3 contains 11 residues. This chain's CDR3 is CASSKGGEQYF.

This clonotype shows up as medium-sized by frequency. The V call is TRBV20-1, the J call TRBJ2-7; TCRdb selects TRBD1, and the lack of DNA leaves this call unchecked. Germline V gene data show CDR1 as DFQATT and CDR2 as SNEGSKA (reference sequence). The CDR3 contains 16 residues. CDR3 sequence reads: CSARDLAGLTSSEQYF.

This chain joins TRBV29-1 and TRBJ1-4; lacking DNA, the TRBD1 call made by TCRdb goes unchecked. There are 15 residues in the CDR3. Looked up from germline, CDR1 is SQVTM and CDR2 is ANQGSEA. CDR3 in amino acids: CSVEFVTEPNEKLFF.

The chain uses TRBV6-2 or TRBV6-3 and TRBJ1-1. CDR3 length: 13 residues. Germline CDR1 reads MNHEY; CDR2 reads SVGEGT. The chain's CDR3 is CASRTSGNTEAFF.

The chain recombines TRBV6-2 or TRBV6-3 with TRBJ2-6; TCRdb designates TRBD1, a call that cannot be tested without DNA. The CDR3 is made up of 16 amino acids. Germline CDR1 MNHEY, CDR2 SVGEGT. The CDR3 loop is CASSSQGGSGANVLTF.

The genes are TRBV11-2 and TRBJ1-6. Germline V CDR1 and CDR2: SGHAT, FQNNGV. The CDR3 is made up of 19 amino acids. Here the CDR3 reads CASSLLSVIISSYNSPLHF.

CDR3 in amino acids: CATRTILRLAEGTDTQYF. The chain links TRBV7-8 to TRBJ2-3; the TRBD2 assignment by TCRdb is unverifiable without DNA. Germline CDR1 reads SGHVS; CDR2 reads FQNEAQ. The CDR3 has 18 amino acids.

The rearrangement links TRBV7-2 to TRBJ2-1; the TCRdb D gene call, TRBD2, has no DNA to confirm it. Germline lookup yields CDR1 SGHTA and CDR2 FQGNSA. The CDR3 covers 17 residues. The CDR3 sequence: CASSLVSGGPPRNEQFF.

The gene calls are TRBV5-4 and TRBJ2-7; the D call from TCRdb, TRBD2, cannot be confirmed without DNA. CDR1 and CDR2 (germline): SGHNT, YYREEE (reference sequence). The CDR3 is made up of 17 amino acids. CDR3 region: CASSLAGSGTSSYEQYF. The complete variable domain, with remaining parts taken from reference TRBV5-4 and TRBJ2-7, reads ETGVTQSPTHLIKTRGQQVTLRCSSQSGHNTVSWYQQALGQGPQFIFQYYREEENGRGNFPPRFSGLQFPNYSSELNVNALELDDSALYLCASSLAGSGTSSYEQYFGPGTRLTVT.

This chain connects TRBV5-5 to TRBJ2-2; the D gene TCRdb calls, TRBD1, cannot be checked with no DNA. Germline CDR1 SGHKS, CDR2 YYEKEE (reference sequence). There are 16 residues in the CDR3. CDR3 amino acids: CASSTVDRVVTGELFF.

The CDR3 reads CASSGGPGQGAYSYNSPLHF. The rearrangement uses TRBV14 and TRBJ1-6; there is no DNA to check the TCRdb D call of TRBD1. Germline loops: CDR1 SGHDN, CDR2 FVKESK. CDR3 size: 20 residues.

The CDR3 sequence: CASSDSAIGTEAFF. The chain links TRBV6-4 to TRBJ1-1. The CDR3 sequence is 14 residues long. Germline V gene sequence: CDR1 MRHNA, CDR2 SNTAGT.

This chain links TRBV12-2 with TRBJ1-1. TRBV12-2 is a recognized pseudogene. The length of the CDR3 is 12 residues. This CDR3 is CASRLPGREAFF.

CDR3: CASSTIKWGQGISPIYNEQFF. The chain couples TRBV6-6 to TRBJ2-1; TCRdb proposes TRBD1, but this gene call is untestable without DNA. Germline values: CDR1 MNHNY, CDR2 SVGAGI (reference sequence). The CDR3 runs to 21 residues.

The chain uses TRBV29-1 and TRBJ2-7; TCRdb lists TRBD1, though no DNA is available to test this call. CDR1 and CDR2 from the germline V gene are SQVTM and ANQGSEA. CDR3 size: 12 residues. The CDR3 is CSVRDRVSEQYF.

V is TRBV30 and J is TRBJ1-1. This CDR3 spans 14 amino acids. Germline-derived CDR1 and CDR2 are GTSNPN and SVGIG (reference sequence). This CDR3 reads CAWSVGAFGTEAFF.

The chain carries TRBV7-8 and TRBJ1-2. Germline CDR1 is SGHVS and CDR2 is FQNEAQ. CDR3 size: 14 residues. This CDR3 is CAVQSKDGNYGYTF.